This T cell receptor (beta chain) was recorded in a study of cytomegalovirus exposure and HLA in healthy donors. With respect to this clone: Antigen unknown.

Findings and limits, study-wide: A later analysis found that most CMV-associated TCR beta chains appeared HLA-restricted. One variant, a missense change in DCLRE1C, was linked in a later analysis to TCR beta V- and J-gene trimming. There were some V segments, including TRBV6-2 and TRBV6-3, excluded as indistinguishable.

This CDR3 has 15 amino acids. Germline CDR1 SGHVT, CDR2 SQSDAQ. V shed 5 bases, J shed 4 bases, and the junction held 8 bases outside the gene matches. The primer mix had 60 Vbeta and 13 Jbeta primers. This table comes from immunoSEQ multiplex PCR, and its TCRdb copy is limited to in-frame clones, with some not included. The data show 150,000 to 200,000 clones, around four fifths seen once. The origin of this receptor is a man aged 40-49 years in good health and CMV-seropositive. The chain combines TRBV7-4 with TRBJ1-3, with 7 bases aligning to TRBD1. The sequenced sample was PBMCs. The CDR3 region is CASSPKGAAGNTIYF. CDR3 nucleotides: TGTGCCAGCAGCCCTAAGGGGGCAGCCGGAAACACCATATATTTT. Full variable domain (remainder filled in from reference TRBV7-4 and TRBJ1-3): GAGVSQSPRYKVAKRGRDVALRCDSISGHVTLYWYRQTLGQGSEVLTYSQSDAQRDKSGRPSGRFSAERPERSVSTLKIQRTEQGDSAVYLCASSPKGAAGNTIYFGEGSWLTVV.